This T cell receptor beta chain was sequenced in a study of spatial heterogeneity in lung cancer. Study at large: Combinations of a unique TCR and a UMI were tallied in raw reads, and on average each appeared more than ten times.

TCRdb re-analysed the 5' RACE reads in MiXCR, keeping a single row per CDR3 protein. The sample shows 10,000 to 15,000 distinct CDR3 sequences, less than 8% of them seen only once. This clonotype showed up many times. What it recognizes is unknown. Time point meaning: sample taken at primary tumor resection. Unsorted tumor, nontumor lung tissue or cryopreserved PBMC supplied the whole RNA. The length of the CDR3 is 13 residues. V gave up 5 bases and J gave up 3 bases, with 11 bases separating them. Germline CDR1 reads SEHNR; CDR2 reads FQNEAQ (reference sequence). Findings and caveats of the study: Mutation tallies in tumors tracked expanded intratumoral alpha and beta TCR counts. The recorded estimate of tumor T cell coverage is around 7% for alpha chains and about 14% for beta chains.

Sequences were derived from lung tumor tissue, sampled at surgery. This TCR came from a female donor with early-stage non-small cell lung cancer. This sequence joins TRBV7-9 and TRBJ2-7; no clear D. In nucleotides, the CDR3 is TGTGCCAGCAGCGTGGGATATCACTACGAGCAGTACTTC. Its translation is CASSVGYHYEQYF.